This T cell receptor beta chain was profiled in a study of T-cell reconstitution after alpha-beta-depleted transplantation in children. With respect to this clonotype: Its target is not known.

Researchers prepared the TCRbeta library using unique molecular identifiers, the study reports. In TCRdb, the PCR reads were re-called with MiXCR into one record per CDR3 protein. Of some 300,000 distinct CDR3 sequences in the sample, roughly 7.8% are singletons; the top ten hold 9.1%. General study results and limits: Several hundred graft clones that had expanded were reportedly the source of alpha-beta T cells about two months after transplant. From newly produced T cells came most of the T-cell counts and diversity one year after transplant. Where some patients showed high TCRbeta diversity at day 60, it came from recipient T cells and thymic progenitors that had survived.

Per germline, CDR1 LNHDA and CDR2 SQIVND (reference sequence). Trimming at V came to 5 bases and at J to 7 bases, leaving 8 bases not matched to a gene. There are 14 residues in the CDR3. The V gene is TRBV19, the J gene TRBJ1-1; 9 bases are shared with TRBD1. Sequencing was performed on peripheral blood, taken 360 days after TCRalphabeta/CD19-depleted stem cell transplant. The TCR sequence derives from a female patient aged 2-9 years who had a stem cell transplant for Fanconi anemia, so the T cells may come from the graft donor. Written as DNA, the CDR3 is TGTGCCAGTAGTCCCGGACAGGGGTTCGGTGAAGCTTTCTTT. Translated, it gives CASSPGQGFGEAFF.